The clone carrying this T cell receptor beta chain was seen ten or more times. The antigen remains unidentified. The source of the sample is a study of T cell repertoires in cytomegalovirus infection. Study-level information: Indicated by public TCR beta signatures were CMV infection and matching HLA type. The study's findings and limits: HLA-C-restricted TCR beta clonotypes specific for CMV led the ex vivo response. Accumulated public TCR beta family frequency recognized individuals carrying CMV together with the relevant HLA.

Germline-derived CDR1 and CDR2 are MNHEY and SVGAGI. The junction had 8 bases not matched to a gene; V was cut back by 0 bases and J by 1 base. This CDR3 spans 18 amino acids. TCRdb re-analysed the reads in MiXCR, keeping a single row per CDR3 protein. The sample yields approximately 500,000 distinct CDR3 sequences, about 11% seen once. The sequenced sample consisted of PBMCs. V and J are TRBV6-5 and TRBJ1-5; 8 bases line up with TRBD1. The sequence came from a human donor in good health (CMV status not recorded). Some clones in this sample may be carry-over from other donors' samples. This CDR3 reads CASSYSGQGWNSNQPQHF. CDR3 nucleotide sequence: TGTGCCAGCAGTTACTCCGGACAGGGTTGGAACAGCAATCAGCCCCAGCATTTT.